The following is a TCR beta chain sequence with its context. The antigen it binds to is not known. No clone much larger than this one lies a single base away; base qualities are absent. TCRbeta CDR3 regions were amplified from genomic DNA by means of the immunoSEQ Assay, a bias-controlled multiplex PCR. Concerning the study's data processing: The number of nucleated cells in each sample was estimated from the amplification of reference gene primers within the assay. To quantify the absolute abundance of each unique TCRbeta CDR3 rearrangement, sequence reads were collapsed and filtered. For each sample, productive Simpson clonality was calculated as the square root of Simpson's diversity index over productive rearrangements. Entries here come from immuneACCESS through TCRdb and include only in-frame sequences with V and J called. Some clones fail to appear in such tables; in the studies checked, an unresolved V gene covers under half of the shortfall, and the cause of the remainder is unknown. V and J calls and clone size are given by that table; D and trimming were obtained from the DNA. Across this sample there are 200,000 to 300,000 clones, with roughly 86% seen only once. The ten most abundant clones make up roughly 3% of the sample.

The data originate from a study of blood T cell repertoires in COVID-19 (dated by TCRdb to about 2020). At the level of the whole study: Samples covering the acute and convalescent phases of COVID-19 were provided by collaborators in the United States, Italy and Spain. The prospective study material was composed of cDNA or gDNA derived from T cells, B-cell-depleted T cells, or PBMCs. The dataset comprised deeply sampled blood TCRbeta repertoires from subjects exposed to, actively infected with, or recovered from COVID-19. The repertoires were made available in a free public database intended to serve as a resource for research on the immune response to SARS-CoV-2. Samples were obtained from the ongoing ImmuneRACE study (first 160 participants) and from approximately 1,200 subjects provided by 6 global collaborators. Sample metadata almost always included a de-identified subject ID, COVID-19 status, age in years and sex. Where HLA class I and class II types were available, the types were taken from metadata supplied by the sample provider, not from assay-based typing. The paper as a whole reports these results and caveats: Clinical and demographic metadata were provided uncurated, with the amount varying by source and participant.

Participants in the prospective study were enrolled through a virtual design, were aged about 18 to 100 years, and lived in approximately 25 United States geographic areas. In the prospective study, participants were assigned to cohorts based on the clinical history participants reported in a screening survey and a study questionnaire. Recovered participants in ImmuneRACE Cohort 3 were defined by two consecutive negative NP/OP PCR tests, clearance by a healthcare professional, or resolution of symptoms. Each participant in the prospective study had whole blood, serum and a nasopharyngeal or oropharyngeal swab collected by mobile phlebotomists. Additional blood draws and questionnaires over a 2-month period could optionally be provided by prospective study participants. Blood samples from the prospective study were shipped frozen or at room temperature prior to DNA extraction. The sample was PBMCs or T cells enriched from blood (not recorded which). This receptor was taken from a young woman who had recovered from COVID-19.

In nucleotide form, the sequence is TGTGCCAGCAGTTTTATCCTAGCGGGAGGGAGCTCCTACGAGCAGTACTTC. Translated, this is CASSFILAGGSSYEQYF. The rearranged chain carries TRBV28 and TRBJ2-7, with 12 bases in between that match TRBD2. V is pruned by 3 bases and J by 0 bases, leaving 6 bases of the junction without a gene match. The CDR3, cysteine through phenylalanine, is 17 amino acids long. Of all the DNA, just the CDR3 is kept, 51 bases in frame from base 1. Sequences MDHEN (CDR1) and SYDVKM (CDR2) are obtained from the germline V gene.